This T cell receptor beta chain appears in the sequencing data of a study of blood T cell repertoires in COVID-19. The wider study: The samples span acute and convalescent COVID-19 from the United States, Italy and Spain.

The CDR3 totals 15 residues. Unmatched junction bases numbered 5, after V lost 1 base and J lost 5 bases. Looked up from germline, CDR1 is MNHNY and CDR2 is SVGAGI (reference sequence). How the authors handled the data: The authors estimated nucleated cell counts from reference gene primer amplification. Assay: immunoSEQ multiplex PCR; the TCRdb copy retains only in-frame clones and omits some. V, J and clone size were drawn from that table, and D and trimming were deduced from the DNA. The sample carries about 380,000 clones, approximately 77% recorded once. The source of this sequence is a human donor with acute or convalescent COVID-19. The donor label of this sample is uncertain. Sequences were obtained from peripheral blood. V is TRBV6-6 and J is TRBJ1-5; 7 bases match TRBD1. CDR3 amino acids: CASSYLTGFDQPQHF. DNA for the CDR3: TGTGCCAGCAGTTACTTGACAGGGTTTGATCAGCCCCAGCATTTT.